The present T cell receptor beta chain was sequenced within a study of control samples from healthy donors and cancer patients. The germline V gene has CDR1 LGHNA and CDR2 YSLEER. V was shortened by 4 bases and J by 0 bases, with 15 bases between the two germline ends. The CDR3 is 16 amino acids. Libraries were prepared by immunoSEQ multiplex PCR; TCRdb keeps only in-frame clonotypes and omits some of them. The repertoire holds 95,000 to 150,000 clones, with 85% to 95% as singletons. This clonotype was obtained from a man at least 80 years old with head and neck cancer. This chain links TRBV4-3 with TRBJ1-2; D remains ambiguous. Sequenced sample: PBMCs. CDR3 nucleotides: TGCGCCAGCAGCCTTTCTCTAGGCAGCCCTAACTATGGCTACACCTTC. It codes for CASSLSLGSPNYGYTF.